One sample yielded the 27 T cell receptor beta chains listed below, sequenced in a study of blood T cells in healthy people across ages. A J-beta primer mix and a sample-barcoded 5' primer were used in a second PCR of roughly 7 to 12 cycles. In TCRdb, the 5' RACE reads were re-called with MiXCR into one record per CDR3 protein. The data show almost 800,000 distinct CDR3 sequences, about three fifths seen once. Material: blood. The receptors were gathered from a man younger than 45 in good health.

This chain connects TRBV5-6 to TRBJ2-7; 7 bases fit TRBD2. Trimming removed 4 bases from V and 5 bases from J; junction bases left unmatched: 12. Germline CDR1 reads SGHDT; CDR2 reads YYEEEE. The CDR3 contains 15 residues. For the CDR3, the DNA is TGTGCCAGCAGCCGGGGAGGGCGACTCGGAGACGAGCAGTACTTC. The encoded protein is CASSRGGRLGDEQYF.

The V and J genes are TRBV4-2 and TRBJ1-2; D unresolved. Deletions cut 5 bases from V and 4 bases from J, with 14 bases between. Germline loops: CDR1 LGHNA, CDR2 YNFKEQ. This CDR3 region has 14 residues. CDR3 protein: CASSKTEGAYGYTF. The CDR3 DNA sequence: TGTGCCAGCAGCAAGACGGAAGGTGCCTATGGCTACACCTTC.

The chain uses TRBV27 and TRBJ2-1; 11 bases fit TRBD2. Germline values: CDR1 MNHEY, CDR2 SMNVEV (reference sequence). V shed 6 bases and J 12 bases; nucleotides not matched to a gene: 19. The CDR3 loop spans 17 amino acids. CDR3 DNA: TGTGCCAGCAGCCCAATCGCACTAGCGGGGGACCTCACGGGGCAGTTCTTC. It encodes CASSPIALAGDLTGQFF.

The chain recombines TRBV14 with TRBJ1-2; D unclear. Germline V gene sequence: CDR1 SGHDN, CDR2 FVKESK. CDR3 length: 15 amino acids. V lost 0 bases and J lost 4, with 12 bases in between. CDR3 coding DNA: TGTGCCAGCAGCCAAGACCATGGTGGCCCCTATGGCTACACCTTC. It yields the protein CASSQDHGGPYGYTF.

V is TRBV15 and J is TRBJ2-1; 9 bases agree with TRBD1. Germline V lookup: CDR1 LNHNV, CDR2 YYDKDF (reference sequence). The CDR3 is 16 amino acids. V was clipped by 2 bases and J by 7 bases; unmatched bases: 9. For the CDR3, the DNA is TGTGCCACCAGCAGACCGGGACAGGGAGGGATGAATGAGCAGTTCTTC. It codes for CATSRPGQGGMNEQFF.

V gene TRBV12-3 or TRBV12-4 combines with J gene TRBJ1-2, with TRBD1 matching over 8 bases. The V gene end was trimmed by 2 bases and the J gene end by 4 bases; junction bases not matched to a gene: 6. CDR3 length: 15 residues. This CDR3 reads CASSLSPGQVYGYTF. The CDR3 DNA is TGTGCCAGCAGTTTATCCCCGGGACAGGTCTATGGCTACACCTTC.

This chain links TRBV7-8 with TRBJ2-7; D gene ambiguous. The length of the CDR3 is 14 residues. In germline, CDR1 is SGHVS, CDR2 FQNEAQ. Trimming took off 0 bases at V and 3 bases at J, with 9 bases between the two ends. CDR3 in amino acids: CASSLAYGFYEQYF. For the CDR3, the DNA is TGTGCCAGCAGCTTAGCATACGGCTTCTACGAGCAGTACTTC.

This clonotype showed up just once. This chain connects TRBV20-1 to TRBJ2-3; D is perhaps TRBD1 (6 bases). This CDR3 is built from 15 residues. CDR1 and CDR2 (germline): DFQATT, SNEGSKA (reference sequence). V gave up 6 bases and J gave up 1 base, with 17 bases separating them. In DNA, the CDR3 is TGCAGTGCCGTTGTAGGGACATCCGGCACAGATACGCAGTATTTT. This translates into CSAVVGTSGTDTQYF.

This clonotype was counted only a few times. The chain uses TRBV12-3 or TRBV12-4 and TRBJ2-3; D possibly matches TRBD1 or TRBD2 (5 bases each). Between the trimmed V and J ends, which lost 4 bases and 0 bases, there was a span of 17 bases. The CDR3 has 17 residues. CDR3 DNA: TGTGCCAGCAGTTCGTGGCAGTGGGGGAGTAGCACAGATACGCAGTATTTT. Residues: CASSSWQWGSSTDTQYF.

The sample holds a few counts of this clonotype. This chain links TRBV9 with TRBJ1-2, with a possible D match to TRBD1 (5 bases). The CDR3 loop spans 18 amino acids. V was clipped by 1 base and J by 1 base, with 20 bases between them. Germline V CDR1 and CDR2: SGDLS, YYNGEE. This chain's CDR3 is CASSVSGKQEPHNYGYTF. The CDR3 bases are TGTGCCAGCAGCGTATCGGGAAAACAGGAGCCCCATAACTATGGCTACACCTTC.

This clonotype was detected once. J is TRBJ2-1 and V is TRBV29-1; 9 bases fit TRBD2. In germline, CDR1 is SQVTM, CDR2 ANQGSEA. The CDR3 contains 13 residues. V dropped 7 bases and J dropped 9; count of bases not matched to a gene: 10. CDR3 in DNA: TGCAGCGCCCCGGCTAGCGGGAACCGTGAGCAGTTCTTC. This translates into CSAPASGNREQFF.

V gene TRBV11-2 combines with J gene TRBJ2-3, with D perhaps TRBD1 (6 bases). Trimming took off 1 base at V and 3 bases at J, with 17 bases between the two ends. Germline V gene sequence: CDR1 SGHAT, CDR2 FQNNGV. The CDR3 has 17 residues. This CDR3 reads CASSLGWVQGLTDTQYF. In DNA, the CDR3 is TGTGCCAGCAGCTTAGGTTGGGTCCAGGGGCTTACAGATACGCAGTATTTT.

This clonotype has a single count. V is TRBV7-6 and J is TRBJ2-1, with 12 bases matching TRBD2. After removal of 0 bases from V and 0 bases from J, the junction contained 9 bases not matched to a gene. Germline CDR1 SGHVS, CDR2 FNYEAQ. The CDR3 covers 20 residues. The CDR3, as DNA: TGTGCCAGCAGCTTAGCACCGGGACTAGCGGGTGGACTCTCCTACAATGAGCAGTTCTTC. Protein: CASSLAPGLAGGLSYNEQFF. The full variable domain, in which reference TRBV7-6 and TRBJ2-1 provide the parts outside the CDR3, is GAGVSQSPRYKVTKRGQDVALRCDPISGHVSLYWYRQALGQGPEFLTYFNYEAQQDKSGLPNDRFSAERPEGSISTLTIQRTEQRDSAMYRCASSLAPGLAGGLSYNEQFFGPGTRLTVL.

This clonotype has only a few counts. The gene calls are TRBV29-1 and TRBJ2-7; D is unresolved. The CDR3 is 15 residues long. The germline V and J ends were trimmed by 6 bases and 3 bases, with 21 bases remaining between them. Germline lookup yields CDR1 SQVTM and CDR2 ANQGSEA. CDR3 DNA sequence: TGCAGCGTCCCCGACCCAGACGGCACCTTCTACGAGCAGTACTTC. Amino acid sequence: CSVPDPDGTFYEQYF.

The CDR3 sequence: CASSLYYGGSGQPQHF. CDR3 nucleotides: TGTGCCAGCAGCTTATATTACGGGGGGAGTGGTCAGCCCCAGCATTTT. The chain combines TRBV7-2 with TRBJ1-5, with D perhaps TRBD1 (5 bases). This CDR3 contains 16 residues. The germline V gene encodes CDR1 SGHTA and CDR2 FQGNSA. V lost 2 bases, J lost 6 bases, and 17 bases lay in between.

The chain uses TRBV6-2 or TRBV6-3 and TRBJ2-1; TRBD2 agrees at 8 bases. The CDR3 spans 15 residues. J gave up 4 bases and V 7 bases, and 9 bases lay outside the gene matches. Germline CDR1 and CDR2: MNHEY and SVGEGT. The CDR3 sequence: CASTLSGGLYNEQFF. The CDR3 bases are TGTGCCAGCACGTTAAGCGGGGGTCTGTACAATGAGCAGTTCTTC.

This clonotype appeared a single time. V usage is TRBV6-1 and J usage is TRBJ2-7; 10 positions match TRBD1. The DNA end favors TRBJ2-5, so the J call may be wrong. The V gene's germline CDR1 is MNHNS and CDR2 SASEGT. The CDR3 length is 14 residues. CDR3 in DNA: TGTGCCACCCGAGGGGACAGGGGAATACAGACCCAGTACTTC. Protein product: CATRGDRGIQTQYF.

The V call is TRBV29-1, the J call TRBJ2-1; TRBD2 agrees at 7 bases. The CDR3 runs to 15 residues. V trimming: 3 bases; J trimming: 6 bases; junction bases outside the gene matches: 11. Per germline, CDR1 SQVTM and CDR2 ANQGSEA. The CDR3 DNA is TGCAGCGTTGAGGGGGGGGTCCTAAGGAGCAATGAGCAGTTCTTC. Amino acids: CSVEGGVLRSNEQFF.

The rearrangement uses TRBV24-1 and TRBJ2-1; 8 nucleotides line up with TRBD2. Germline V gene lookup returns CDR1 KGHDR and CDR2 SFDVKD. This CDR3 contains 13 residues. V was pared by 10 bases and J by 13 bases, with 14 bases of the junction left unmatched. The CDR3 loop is CATRAAGEETQFF. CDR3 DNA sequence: TGTGCCACGCGGGCAGCGGGGGAAGAGACCCAGTTCTTC.

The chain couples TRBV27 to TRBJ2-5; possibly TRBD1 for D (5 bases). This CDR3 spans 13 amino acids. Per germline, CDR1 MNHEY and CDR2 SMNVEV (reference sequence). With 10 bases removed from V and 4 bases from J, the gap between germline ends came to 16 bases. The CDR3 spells CATRFRRGETQYF. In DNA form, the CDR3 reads TGTGCCACCCGATTCAGAAGGGGAGAGACCCAGTACTTC.

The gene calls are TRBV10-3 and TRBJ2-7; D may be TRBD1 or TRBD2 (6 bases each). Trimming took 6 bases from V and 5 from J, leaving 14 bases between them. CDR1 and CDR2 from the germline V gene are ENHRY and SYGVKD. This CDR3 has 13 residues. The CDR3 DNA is TGTGCCATCAGCGAAGGGGGGCTCCACGAGCAGTACTTC. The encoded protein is CAISEGGLHEQYF.

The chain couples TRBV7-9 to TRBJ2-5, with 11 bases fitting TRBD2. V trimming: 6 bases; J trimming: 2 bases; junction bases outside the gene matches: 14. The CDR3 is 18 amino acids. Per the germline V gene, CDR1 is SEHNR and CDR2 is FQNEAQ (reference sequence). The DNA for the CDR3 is TGTGCCAGCAGACCTATACAACCGGGACTAGCGGCTCAAGAGACCCAGTACTTC. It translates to CASRPIQPGLAAQETQYF.

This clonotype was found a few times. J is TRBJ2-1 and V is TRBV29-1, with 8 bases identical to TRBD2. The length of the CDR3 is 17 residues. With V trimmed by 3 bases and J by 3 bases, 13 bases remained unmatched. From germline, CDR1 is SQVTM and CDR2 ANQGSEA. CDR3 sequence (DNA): TGCAGCGTTGAGGGGGTCGGCGCGGGAGGTTTCTACAATGAGCAGTTCTTC. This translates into CSVEGVGAGGFYNEQFF.

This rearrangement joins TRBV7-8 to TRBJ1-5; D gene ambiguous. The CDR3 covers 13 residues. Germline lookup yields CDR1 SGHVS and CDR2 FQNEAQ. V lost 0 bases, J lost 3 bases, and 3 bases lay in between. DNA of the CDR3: TGTGCCAGCAGCTTAGCTCCCAATCAGCCCCAGCATTTT. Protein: CASSLAPNQPQHF.

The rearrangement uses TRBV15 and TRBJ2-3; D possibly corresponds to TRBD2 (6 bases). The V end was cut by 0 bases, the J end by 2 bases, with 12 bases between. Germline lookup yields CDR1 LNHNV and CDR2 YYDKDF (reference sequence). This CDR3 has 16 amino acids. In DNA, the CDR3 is TGTGCCACCAGCAGAGATCTGGCGGGGAACACAGATACGCAGTATTTT. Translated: CATSRDLAGNTDTQYF.

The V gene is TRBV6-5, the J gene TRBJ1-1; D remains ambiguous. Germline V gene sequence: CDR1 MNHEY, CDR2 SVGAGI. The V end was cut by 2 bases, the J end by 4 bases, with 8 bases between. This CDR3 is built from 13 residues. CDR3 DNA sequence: TGTGCCAGCAGTTACGGGTTTACCACTGAAGCTTTCTTT. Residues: CASSYGFTTEAFF.

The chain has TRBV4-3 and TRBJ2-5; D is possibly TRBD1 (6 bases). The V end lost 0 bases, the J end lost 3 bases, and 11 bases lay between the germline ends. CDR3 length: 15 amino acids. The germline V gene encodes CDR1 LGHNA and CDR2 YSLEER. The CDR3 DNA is TGCGCCAGCAGCCAAGAACAGGGAAAGGAAGAGACCCAGTACTTC. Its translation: CASSQEQGKEETQYF.